The 18 T cell receptor beta chains listed next were all sequenced from one sample in a study of T cell responses to AZD1222 COVID-19 vaccine. Only in-frame clones appear in the TCRdb table, and some are missing; sequencing was by immunoSEQ multiplex PCR. The table records approximately 130,000 clones, over 85% of them present only once. The starting material was peripheral blood, obtained on day 0 of AZD1222 vaccination. The source of these receptors is an adult in good health.

The chain is built from TRBV30 and TRBJ2-2, with D possibly being TRBD2 (5 bases). CDR3 size: 15 residues. Trimming removed 3 bases at V and 2 bases at J, with 13 bases between. Per germline, CDR1 GTSNPN and CDR2 SVGIG (reference sequence). As DNA, the CDR3 is TGTGCCTGGAGGGTGTCAGCGGCAAACACCGGGGAGCTGTTTTTT. Translated: CAWRVSAANTGELFF.

This rearrangement joins TRBV25-1 to TRBJ1-4; a weak D match, TRBD1 (6 bases). Germline V lookup: CDR1 MGHDK, CDR2 SYGVNS. Trimming removed 5 bases from V and 8 bases from J, with 18 bases in between. The CDR3 covers 15 residues. CDR3: CASSKLQGPGEKLFF. The CDR3 region has the DNA TGTGCCAGCAGTAAGTTACAGGGCCCGGGCGAAAAACTGTTTTTT.

This clone was recorded a few times. The chain carries TRBV3-1 (or the pseudogene TRBV3-2) and TRBJ1-1; D uncertain. The germline V and J ends were trimmed by 1 base and 4 bases, with 13 bases remaining between them. CDR3 size: 15 residues. Germline V gene lookup returns CDR1 LGHDT and CDR2 YNNKEL (reference sequence). This CDR3 is CASSQVQLGFTEAFF. In nucleotides, the CDR3 is TGTGCCAGCAGCCAAGTACAATTGGGGTTCACTGAAGCTTTCTTT.

The CDR3 DNA reads TGTGCCAGCAGTCGTACGCTACCAAATCAGCCCCAGCATTTT. Amino acids: CASSRTLPNQPQHF. J is TRBJ1-5 and V is TRBV27; D gene unclear. V was shortened by 5 bases and J by 4 bases, with 12 bases between the two germline ends. CDR3 length: 14 amino acids. Germline-derived CDR1 and CDR2 are MNHEY and SMNVEV (reference sequence).

V and J are TRBV6-5 and TRBJ1-3, with D possibly matching TRBD1 (5 bases). Germline V gives CDR1 MNHEY, CDR2 SVGAGI. The CDR3 is 13 residues long. The V gene lost 6 bases and the J gene lost 1 base, with 7 bases spanning the gap. The CDR3, as DNA: TGTGCCAGCAGAGAGGGGTCTGGAAACACCATATATTTT. Its translation: CASREGSGNTIYF.

Concerning this clone itself: One junction end does not reproduce the germline sequence, and a read error may be involved. The rearrangement joins TRBV28 to TRBJ1-5, with TRBD1 matching 7 bases. Germline V gene lookup returns CDR1 MDHEN and CDR2 SYDVKM. The length of the CDR3 is 15 residues. CDR3 DNA: TGTGCCAGCAGTTTTCCCCAACAGGGGAATCGGCCCCAGCATTTT. It yields the protein CASSFPQQGNRPQHF.

The chain has TRBV27 and TRBJ1-6; D possibly corresponds to TRBD1 (6 bases). CDR3 length: 16 residues. CDR1 is MNHEY and CDR2 is SMNVEV in the germline V gene (reference sequence). V shed 3 bases and J shed 3 bases, with 12 bases lying between them. CDR3 protein: CASSFRGLVYNSPLHF. The CDR3 DNA follows: TGTGCCAGCAGTTTTAGGGGGTTGGTCTATAATTCACCCCTCCACTTT.

V is TRBV19 and J is TRBJ1-1, with TRBD1 matching over 10 bases. The junction had 8 bases not matched to a gene; V was cut back by 3 bases and J by 4 bases. Germline V gene data show CDR1 as LNHDA and CDR2 as SQIVND (reference sequence). This CDR3 comprises 16 residues. CDR3 protein: CASSIHGTGAGTEAFF. CDR3 in DNA: TGTGCCAGTAGTATCCATGGGACAGGGGCGGGCACTGAAGCTTTCTTT. The variable domain in full, completed from reference TRBV19 and TRBJ1-1, reads DGGITQSPKYLFRKEGQNVTLSCEQNLNHDAMYWYRQDPGQGLRLIYYSQIVNDFQKGDIAEGYSVSREKKESFPLTVTSAQKNPTAFYLCASSIHGTGAGTEAFFGQGTRLTVV.

This sequence joins TRBV7-2 and TRBJ2-2, with no clear D. CDR3 length equals 14 residues. From germline, CDR1 is SGHTA and CDR2 FQGNSA. Trimming took 1 base from V and 2 from J, leaving 5 bases between them. DNA for the CDR3: TGTGCCAGCAGCTTAGTTAGAAACACCGGGGAGCTGTTTTTT. Translated, it gives CASSLVRNTGELFF.

The genes are TRBV19 and TRBJ1-1, with unresolved D. V was clipped by 1 base and J by 5 bases, with 8 bases between them. CDR1 is LNHDA and CDR2 is SQIVND in the germline V gene (reference sequence). CDR3 size: 13 residues. The CDR3 DNA reads TGTGCCAGTAGTATAGTATCGGGGACTGAAGCTTTCTTT. It specifies CASSIVSGTEAFF.

The V and J genes are TRBV28 and TRBJ2-7, with no clear D. CDR1 and CDR2 from the germline V gene are MDHEN and SYDVKM. The CDR3 spans 13 residues. Trimming stripped 3 bases from V and 1 base from J, with 7 bases between. The CDR3, as DNA: TGTGCCAGCAGTTTCGGCGGATCCTACGAGCAGTACTTC. Protein sequence: CASSFGGSYEQYF. Full variable domain (remainder filled in from reference TRBV28 and TRBJ2-7): DVKVTQSSRYLVKRTGEKVFLECVQDMDHENMFWYRQDPGLGLRLIYFSYDVKMKEKGDIPEGYSVSREKKERFSLILESASTNQTSMYLCASSFGGSYEQYFGPGTRLTVT.

The rearrangement links TRBV19 to TRBJ2-7; TRBD1 matches 8 bases. This CDR3 contains 15 residues. V was pared by 0 bases and J by 4 bases, with 5 bases of the junction left unmatched. Germline CDR1 and CDR2: LNHDA and SQIVND (reference sequence). CDR3 sequence (DNA): TGTGCCAGTAGTATAGACGGACAGGGCCAGTACGAGCAGTACTTC. Residues: CASSIDGQGQYEQYF.

The genes are TRBV5-1 and TRBJ1-1; D is ambiguous. CDR1 and CDR2 from the germline V gene are SGHRS and YFSETQ. The CDR3 loop spans 20 amino acids. V was clipped by 4 bases and J by 7 bases, with 35 bases between them. CDR3 in amino acids: CASSLGGVVAALQPFVEAFF. Written as DNA, the CDR3 is TGCGCCAGCAGCCTGGGAGGTGTAGTGGCGGCGTTACAGCCCTTTGTTGAAGCTTTCTTT.

The V call is TRBV30, the J call TRBJ1-6; D is undetermined. There are 11 residues in the CDR3. Trimming stripped 5 bases from V and 4 bases from J, with 3 bases between. From germline, CDR1 is GTSNPN and CDR2 SVGIG (reference sequence). The DNA for the CDR3 is TGTGCCTGGGGGTATAATTCACCCCTCCACTTT. It encodes CAWGYNSPLHF.

The chain employs TRBV7-2 and TRBJ1-1, with D uncertain. Looked up from germline, CDR1 is SGHTA and CDR2 is FQGNSA. The CDR3 runs 14 residues. V gave up 0 bases and J gave up 4 bases, with 9 bases separating them. The chain's CDR3 is CASSLAGRGTEAFF. The CDR3 nucleotides are TGTGCCAGCAGCTTAGCAGGGCGCGGCACTGAAGCTTTCTTT.

The chain is built from TRBV28 and TRBJ1-1; no reliable D call. This CDR3 region has 15 residues. V was cut by 2 bases and J by 5 bases, with 15 bases left in between. CDR1 is MDHEN, CDR2 SYDVKM, per germline. CDR3 sequence reads: CASSLMGGVRTEAFF. In DNA, the CDR3 is TGTGCCAGCAGTTTAATGGGCGGGGTCCGGACTGAAGCTTTCTTT.

The V call is TRBV6-5, the J call TRBJ1-4, with 7 bases aligning to TRBD1. CDR1 is MNHEY and CDR2 is SVGAGI in the germline V gene. V dropped 9 bases and J dropped 8; count of bases not matched to a gene: 12. The CDR3 has 14 amino acids. The CDR3, as DNA: TGTGCCAGGGGGGAACCAAGGACAGGAGAAAAACTGTTTTTT. Translating gives CARGEPRTGEKLFF.

This chain connects TRBV20-1 to TRBJ1-2; no clear D. CDR1 is DFQATT and CDR2 is SNEGSKA in the germline V gene (reference sequence). This CDR3 spans 13 amino acids. The V and J ends lost 6 bases and 8 bases respectively, with 19 bases between them. The CDR3 spells CSASNSSTHGYTF. The CDR3, as DNA: TGCAGTGCCAGTAATAGCAGCACCCACGGCTACACCTTC.